This entry lists 4 T cell receptor beta chains sequenced from one sample in a study of blood T cell repertoires in COVID-19 (dated by TCRdb to the early 2020s). The method was the immunoSEQ multiplex PCR assay. Here the immuneACCESS table is served through TCRdb, limited to in-frame sequences with V and J called. Missing clones are a known gap in these copies; in checked studies unresolved V genes cover under half, and the rest lacks a known reason. This sample has 60,000 to 70,000 clones in its table, and 88% of those were observed once. Of the sample, about 40% falls within the top ten clones. Sequences were obtained from peripheral blood. The receptors originated from an older woman with COVID-19, enrolled during active disease.

The chain uses TRBV5-8 and TRBJ2-7; the match to TRBD2 covers 14 bases. This CDR3 comprises 18 residues. Germline assignment: CDR1 SGHTS and CDR2 YDEGEE. Trimming cost V 3 bases and J 3 bases; bases outside gene matches: 11. CDR3: CASSSQGLAGVEGYEQYF. The CDR3 DNA reads as TGTGCCAGCAGCTCCCAGGGACTAGCGGGAGTAGAGGGCTACGAGCAGTACTTC.

The chain recombines TRBV3-1 (or the pseudogene TRBV3-2) with TRBJ2-5; 7 bases match TRBD1. V shed 5 bases and J 4 bases; nucleotides not matched to a gene: 7. The CDR3 sequence is 14 residues long. The germline V gene has CDR1 LGHDT and CDR2 YNNKEL (reference sequence). CDR3 sequence (DNA): TGTGCCAGCAGCGCCGGGACAGATCGAGAGACCCAGTACTTC. As protein: CASSAGTDRETQYF.

J is TRBJ1-3 and V is TRBV29-1; D is unclear. Germline loops: CDR1 SQVTM, CDR2 ANQGSEA. CDR3 length: 12 residues. Trimming shortened V by 7 bases and J by 9 bases, and 16 bases separated the two germline ends. The CDR3 DNA reads as TGCAGCGCCCTAGAGGGTACTCGCACCATATATTTT. This codes for CSALEGTRTIYF.

The rearrangement links TRBV29-1 to TRBJ2-7; 7 bases line up with TRBD1. V shed 1 base and J 1 base; nucleotides not matched to a gene: 4. The CDR3 runs 14 residues. In germline, CDR1 is SQVTM, CDR2 ANQGSEA. CDR3 sequence: CSVEVGGQSYEQYF. The DNA of the CDR3 is TGCAGCGTTGAAGTAGGGGGACAGTCCTACGAGCAGTACTTC.